These 20 T cell receptor beta chains originate from one sample sequenced in a study of blood T cell repertoires in COVID-19. Measured with immunoSEQ multiplex PCR; TCRdb has only the in-frame clones, and not every one. The table includes roughly 100,000 clones, approximately 88% detected once. Sample: peripheral blood. The receptors come from a human donor in a cohort sampled during active COVID-19.

The V gene is TRBV9, the J gene TRBJ1-4, with 10 nucleotides matching TRBD1. Germline V CDR1 and CDR2: SGDLS, YYNGEE. The J segment lost 6 bases and the V segment lost 4 bases, leaving 6 bases of the junction unmatched. The length of the CDR3 is 15 residues. Written as DNA, the CDR3 is TGTGCCAGCAGCACCGACAGGGGGCGGCATGAAAAACTGTTTTTT. Encoded protein: CASSTDRGRHEKLFF.

The chain carries TRBV7-9 and TRBJ2-7, with D tentatively TRBD2 (6 bases). Germline V gene data show CDR1 as SEHNR and CDR2 as FQNEAQ (reference sequence). This CDR3 has 14 amino acids. V dropped 0 bases and J dropped 6 bases, with 12 bases sitting between them. Here the CDR3 reads CASSLAGGLIEQYF. The CDR3 coding sequence is TGTGCCAGCAGCTTAGCCGGGGGACTGATCGAGCAGTACTTC.

The rearrangement uses TRBV5-1 and TRBJ2-5; tentative D call: TRBD2 (5 bases). The V end was cut by 4 bases, the J end by 5 bases, with 21 bases between. The germline CDR1 and CDR2 sequences are SGHRS and YFSETQ. The CDR3 spans 16 residues. The DNA of the CDR3 is TGCGCCAGCAGCACGGGATTATTCCGACTTCGGGAGACCCAGTACTTC. Protein product: CASSTGLFRLRETQYF.

The CDR3 DNA sequence: TGTGCCAGCAGCACGGTGGAGGGAGTGGGCCTGAGCTCCTACAATGAGCAGTTCTTC. Translation gives CASSTVEGVGLSSYNEQFF. This rearrangement joins TRBV5-8 to TRBJ2-1; tentative D call: TRBD2 (6 bases). This CDR3 is built from 19 residues. Deletions cut 4 bases from V and 0 bases from J, with 23 bases between. Germline loops: CDR1 SGHTS, CDR2 YDEGEE. The variable domain in full, with the rest retrieved from reference TRBV5-8 and TRBJ2-1, is EAGVTQSPTHLIKTRGQQATLRCSPISGHTSVYWYQQALGLGLQFLLWYDEGEERNRGNFPPRFSGRQFPNYSSELNVNALELEDSALYLCASSTVEGVGLSSYNEQFFGPGTRLTVL.

The chain carries TRBV30 and TRBJ1-5, with 7 positions matching TRBD1. Germline assignment: CDR1 GTSNPN and CDR2 SVGIG (reference sequence). CDR3 length equals 16 residues. V trimming: 0 bases; J trimming: 2 bases; junction bases outside the gene matches: 7. CDR3 coding DNA: TGTGCCTGGAGTGTGGTAGGGGGCACGCGCAATCAGCCCCAGCATTTT. It translates to CAWSVVGGTRNQPQHF.

V and J are TRBV30 and TRBJ2-1, with D unclear. The CDR3 contains 13 residues. Looked up from germline, CDR1 is GTSNPN and CDR2 is SVGIG (reference sequence). The ends were cut back, 0 bases at V and 5 bases at J, with 8 bases in the middle. CDR3: CAWSVNLHNEQFF. For the CDR3, the DNA is TGTGCCTGGAGTGTAAATCTCCACAATGAGCAGTTCTTC.

This chain connects TRBV23-1 to TRBJ2-7; TRBD2 might be the D (7 bases). TRBV23-1 is an ORF, with its function uncertain. The CDR3 covers 16 residues. V gave up 4 bases and J gave up 3 bases, with 19 bases separating them. The CDR3 loop reads CASSPDRGGGIYEQYF. As DNA, the CDR3 is TGCGCCAGCAGTCCTGACCGAGGGGGGGGTATCTACGAGCAGTACTTC.

The V call is TRBV11-2, the J call TRBJ1-4, with D maybe TRBD1 (6 bases). CDR3 length: 16 residues. Germline loops: CDR1 SGHAT, CDR2 FQNNGV. The germline V and J ends were trimmed by 5 bases and 0 bases, with 13 bases remaining between them. CDR3 loop: CASSPDGQSTNEKLFF. CDR3 DNA: TGTGCCAGCAGCCCGGACGGACAGTCAACTAATGAAAAACTGTTTTTT.

The chain employs TRBV5-8 and TRBJ2-3; 13 nucleotides align to TRBD2. CDR3 length equals 16 residues. J was trimmed by 2 bases and V by 4 bases; bases with no gene match: 4. Germline CDR1 and CDR2: SGHTS and YDEGEE. Here the CDR3 reads CASSPGTSGDTDTQYF. The CDR3 DNA reads as TGTGCCAGCAGCCCCGGGACTAGCGGGGACACAGATACGCAGTATTTT.

The V call is TRBV28, the J call TRBJ1-1; no clear D. Germline V gives CDR1 MDHEN, CDR2 SYDVKM. The CDR3 spans 12 residues. Trimming cost V 2 bases and J 7 bases, with 8 bases left between them. The CDR3 sequence: CASSLLAFEAFF. The CDR3 bases are TGTGCCAGCAGTTTACTGGCCTTTGAAGCTTTCTTT.

The chain is built from TRBV19 and TRBJ1-3, with D possibly being TRBD1 (6 bases). Germline CDR1 LNHDA, CDR2 SQIVND (reference sequence). The CDR3 has 17 residues. The germline V and J ends were trimmed by 7 bases and 0 bases, with 19 bases remaining between them. Here the CDR3 reads CASTASQGLSSGNTIYF. The CDR3 DNA is TGTGCCAGTACCGCGAGTCAGGGGCTGAGCTCTGGAAACACCATATATTTT.

The chain employs TRBV7-3 and TRBJ1-2, with 7 bases aligning to TRBD1. CDR3 length: 15 amino acids. Germline CDR1 reads SGHTA; CDR2 reads FQGTGA. With 5 bases clipped from V and 4 bases from J, the junction kept 10 bases outside the gene matches. CDR3 residues: CASSEQGYGGYGYTF. CDR3 nucleotide sequence: TGTGCCAGCAGCGAACAGGGGTATGGTGGCTATGGCTACACCTTC.

The table lists this clone with a count of one. J is TRBJ1-2 and V is TRBV5-1, with D uncertain. Trimming removed 0 bases from V and 8 bases from J, with 17 bases in between. Looked up from germline, CDR1 is SGHRS and CDR2 is YFSETQ. CDR3 length: 15 residues. In DNA, the CDR3 is TGCGCCAGCAGCTTGGCCGCCGACCCCAGGTGGGGCTACACCTTC. This codes for CASSLAADPRWGYTF.

This chain joins TRBV5-1 and TRBJ1-3; 7 bases are shared with TRBD1. Germline CDR1 and CDR2: SGHRS and YFSETQ. This CDR3 spans 15 amino acids. V dropped 4 bases and J dropped 0; count of bases not matched to a gene: 4. The CDR3 loop is CASSAGQSSGNTIYF. DNA for the CDR3: TGCGCCAGCAGCGCGGGACAGTCCTCTGGAAACACCATATATTTT.

The V gene is TRBV4-1, the J gene TRBJ1-2, with TRBD1 matching over 9 bases. The CDR3 consists of 14 residues. Germline V lookup: CDR1 MGHRA, CDR2 YSYEKL. Trimming cost V 4 bases and J 2 bases; bases outside gene matches: 2. The CDR3 protein is CASSPGQGNYGYTF. In nucleotides, the CDR3 is TGCGCCAGCAGCCCCGGACAGGGGAACTATGGCTACACCTTC.

The rearrangement links TRBV5-6 to TRBJ2-5; possible D gene TRBD2, 5 bases. V dropped 6 bases and J dropped 5 bases, with 14 bases sitting between them. The CDR3 consists of 13 residues. CDR1 and CDR2 (germline): SGHDT, YYEEEE. This CDR3 is CASTGLTGETQYF. The CDR3 nucleotides are TGTGCCAGCACAGGACTCACCGGGGAGACCCAGTACTTC.

The chain recombines TRBV5-1 with TRBJ1-1; D is ambiguous. Germline V lookup: CDR1 SGHRS, CDR2 YFSETQ. V shed 0 bases and J shed 4 bases, with 16 bases lying between them. The CDR3 covers 16 residues. The CDR3 bases are TGCGCCAGCAGCTTGGGGGCCCGTGGGGAGTCCACTGAAGCTTTCTTT. Encoded protein: CASSLGARGESTEAFF.

This clone has only one observation. This chain joins TRBV5-1 and TRBJ2-5; D gene unclear. Trimming pared 2 bases from V and 4 bases from J, leaving 9 bases between. CDR3 length equals 13 residues. Germline assignment: CDR1 SGHRS and CDR2 YFSETQ. The CDR3 loop reads CASSFSVPETQYF. CDR3 DNA sequence: TGCGCCAGCAGCTTCAGTGTGCCAGAGACCCAGTACTTC.

This CDR3 is CASSYGTVEKLFF. CDR3 in DNA: TGTGCCAGCAGTTACGGGACAGTAGAAAAACTGTTTTTT. V and J are TRBV6-2 or TRBV6-3 and TRBJ1-4, with 7 bases that match TRBD1. The CDR3 sequence is 13 residues long. Germline CDR1 reads MNHEY; CDR2 reads SVGEGT. With 2 bases clipped from V and 8 bases from J, the junction kept 2 bases outside the gene matches.

This sequence joins TRBV13 and TRBJ1-1; TRBD1 might be the D (6 bases). This CDR3 is built from 13 residues. Deletions cut 4 bases from V and 4 bases from J, with 10 bases between. CDR1 and CDR2 from the germline V gene are PRHDT and FYEKMQ (reference sequence). CDR3 DNA: TGTGCCAGCAGCTCTACAGGGAGCACTGAAGCTTTCTTT. Its translation is CASSSTGSTEAFF.